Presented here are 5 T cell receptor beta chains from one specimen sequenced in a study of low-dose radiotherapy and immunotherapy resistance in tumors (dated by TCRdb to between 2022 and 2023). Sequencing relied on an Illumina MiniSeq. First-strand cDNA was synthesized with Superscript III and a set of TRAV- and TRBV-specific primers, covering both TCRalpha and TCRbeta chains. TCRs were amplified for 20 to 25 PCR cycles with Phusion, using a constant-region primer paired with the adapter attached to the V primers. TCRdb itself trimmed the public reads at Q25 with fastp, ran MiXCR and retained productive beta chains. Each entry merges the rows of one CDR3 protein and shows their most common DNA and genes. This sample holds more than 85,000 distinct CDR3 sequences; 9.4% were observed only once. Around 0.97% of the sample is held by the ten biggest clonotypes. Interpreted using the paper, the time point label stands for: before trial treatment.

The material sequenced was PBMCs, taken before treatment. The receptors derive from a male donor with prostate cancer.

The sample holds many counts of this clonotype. Written as DNA, the CDR3 is TGCAGCGTTGAGGGCAGCCTCTCTGGAAACACCATATATTTT. Protein: CSVEGSLSGNTIYF. The rearrangement uses TRBV29-1 and TRBJ1-3; D is unclear. V dropped 3 bases and J dropped 0 bases, with 9 bases sitting between them. CDR1 and CDR2 (germline): SQVTM, ANQGSEA. This CDR3 contains 14 residues. Supplemented by reference TRBV29-1 and TRBJ1-3, the full variable domain reads SAVISQKPSRDICQRGTSLTIQCQVDSQVTMMFWYRQQPGQSLTLIATANQGSEATYESGFVIDKFPISRPNLTFSTLTVSNMSPEDSSIYLCSVEGSLSGNTIYFGEGSWLTVV.

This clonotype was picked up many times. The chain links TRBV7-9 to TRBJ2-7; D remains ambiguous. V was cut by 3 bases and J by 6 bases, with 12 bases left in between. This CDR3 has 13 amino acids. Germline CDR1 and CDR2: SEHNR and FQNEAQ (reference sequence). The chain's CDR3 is CASSFSISSEQYF. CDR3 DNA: TGTGCCAGCAGCTTCTCTATTTCCAGCGAGCAGTACTTC.

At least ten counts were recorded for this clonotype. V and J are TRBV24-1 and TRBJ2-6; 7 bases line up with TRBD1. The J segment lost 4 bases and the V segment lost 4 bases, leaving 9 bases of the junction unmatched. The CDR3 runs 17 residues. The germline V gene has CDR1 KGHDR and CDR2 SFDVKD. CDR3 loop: CATSDPGQTKGANVLTF. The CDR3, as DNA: TGTGCCACCAGTGACCCGGGACAGACAAAGGGGGCCAACGTCCTGACTTTC.

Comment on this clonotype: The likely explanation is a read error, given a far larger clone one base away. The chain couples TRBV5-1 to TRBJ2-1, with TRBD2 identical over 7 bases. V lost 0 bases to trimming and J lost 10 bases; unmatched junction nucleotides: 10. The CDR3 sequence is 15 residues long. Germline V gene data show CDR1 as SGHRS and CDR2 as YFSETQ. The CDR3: CASSLGQGGTYEQFF. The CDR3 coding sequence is TGCGCCAGCAGCTTGGGGCAGGGAGGGACCTACGAGCAGTTCTTC.

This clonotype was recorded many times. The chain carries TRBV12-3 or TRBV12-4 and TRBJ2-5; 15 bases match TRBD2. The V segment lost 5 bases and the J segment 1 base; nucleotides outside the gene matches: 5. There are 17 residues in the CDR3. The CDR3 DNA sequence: TGTGCCAGCAGTATCGGGACTAGCGGGAGGACCCAAGAGACCCAGTACTTC. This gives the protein CASSIGTSGRTQETQYF.